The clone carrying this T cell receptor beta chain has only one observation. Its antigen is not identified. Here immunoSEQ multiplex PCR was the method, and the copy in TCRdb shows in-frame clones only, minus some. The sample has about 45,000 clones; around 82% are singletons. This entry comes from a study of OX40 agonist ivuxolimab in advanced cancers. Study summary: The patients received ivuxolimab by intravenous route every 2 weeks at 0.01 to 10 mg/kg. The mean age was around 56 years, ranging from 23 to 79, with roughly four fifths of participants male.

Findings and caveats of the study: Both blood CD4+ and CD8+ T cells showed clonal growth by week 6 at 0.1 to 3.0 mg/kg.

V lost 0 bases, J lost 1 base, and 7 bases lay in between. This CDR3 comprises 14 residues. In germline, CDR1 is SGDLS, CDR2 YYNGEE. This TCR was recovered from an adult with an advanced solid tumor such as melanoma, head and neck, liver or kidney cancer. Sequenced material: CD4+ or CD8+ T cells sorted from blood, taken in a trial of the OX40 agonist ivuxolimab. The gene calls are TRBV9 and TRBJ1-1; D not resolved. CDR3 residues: CASSVGEANTEAFF. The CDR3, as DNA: TGTGCCAGCAGCGTAGGTGAAGCGAACACTGAAGCTTTCTTT.